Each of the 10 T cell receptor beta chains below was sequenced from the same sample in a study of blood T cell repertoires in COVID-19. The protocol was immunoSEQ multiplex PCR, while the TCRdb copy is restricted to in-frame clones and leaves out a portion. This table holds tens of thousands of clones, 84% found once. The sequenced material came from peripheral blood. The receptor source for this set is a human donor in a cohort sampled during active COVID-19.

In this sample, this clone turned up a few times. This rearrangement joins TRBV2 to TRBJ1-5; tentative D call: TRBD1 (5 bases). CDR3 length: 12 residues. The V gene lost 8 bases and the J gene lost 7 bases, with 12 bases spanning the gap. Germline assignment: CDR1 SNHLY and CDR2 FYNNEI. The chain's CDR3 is CASRDSGQPQHF. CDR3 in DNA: TGTGCCAGCCGGGACTCGGGCCAGCCCCAGCATTTT.

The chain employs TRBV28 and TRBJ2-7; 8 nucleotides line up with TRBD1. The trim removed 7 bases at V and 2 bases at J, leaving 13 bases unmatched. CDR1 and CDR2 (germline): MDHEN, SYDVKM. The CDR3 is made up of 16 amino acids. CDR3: CASTREIRTGPYEQYF. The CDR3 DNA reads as TGTGCCAGCACACGGGAAATAAGGACAGGGCCCTACGAGCAGTACTTC.

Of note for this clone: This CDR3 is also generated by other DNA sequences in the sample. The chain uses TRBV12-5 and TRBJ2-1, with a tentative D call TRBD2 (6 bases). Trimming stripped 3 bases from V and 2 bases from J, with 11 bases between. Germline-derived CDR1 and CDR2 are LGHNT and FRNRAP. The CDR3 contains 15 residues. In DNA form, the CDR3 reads TGTGCTAGTGGTTTCGGTGGGGGGACCTACAATGAGCAGTTCTTC. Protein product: CASGFGGGTYNEQFF.

The CDR3 reads CASSPPPGTEQAPLHF. The CDR3 DNA is TGTGCCAGCAGTCCCCCCCCCGGGACAGAACAGGCACCCCTCCACTTT. This chain uses TRBV28 with TRBJ1-6; 7 bases line up with TRBD1. The V gene's germline CDR1 is MDHEN and CDR2 SYDVKM. The CDR3 consists of 16 residues. V lost 5 bases to trimming and J lost 11 bases; unmatched junction nucleotides: 15. The variable domain in full, with the rest retrieved from reference TRBV28 and TRBJ1-6, is DVKVTQSSRYLVKRTGEKVFLECVQDMDHENMFWYRQDPGLGLRLIYFSYDVKMKEKGDIPEGYSVSREKKERFSLILESASTNQTSMYLCASSPPPGTEQAPLHFGNGTRLTVT.

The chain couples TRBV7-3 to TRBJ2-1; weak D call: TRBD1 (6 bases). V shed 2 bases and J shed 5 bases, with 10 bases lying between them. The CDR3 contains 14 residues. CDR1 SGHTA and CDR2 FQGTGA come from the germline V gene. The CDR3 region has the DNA TGTGCCAGCAGCTTAGTAGGGGGAGACAATGAGCAGTTCTTC. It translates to CASSLVGGDNEQFF.

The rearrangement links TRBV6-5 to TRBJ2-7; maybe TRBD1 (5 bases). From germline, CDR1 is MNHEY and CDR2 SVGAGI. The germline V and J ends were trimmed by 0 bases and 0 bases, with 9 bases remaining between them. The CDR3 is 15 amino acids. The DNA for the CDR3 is TGTGCCAGCAGTTACTCTATCGACAGCTCCTACGAGCAGTACTTC. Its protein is CASSYSIDSSYEQYF.

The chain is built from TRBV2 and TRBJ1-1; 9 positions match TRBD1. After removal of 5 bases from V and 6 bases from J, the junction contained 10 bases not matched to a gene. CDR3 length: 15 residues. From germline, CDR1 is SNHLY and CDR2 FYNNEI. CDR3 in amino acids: CASSRTGEFFAEAFF. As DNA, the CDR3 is TGTGCCAGCAGTCGGACAGGGGAGTTTTTCGCTGAAGCTTTCTTT.

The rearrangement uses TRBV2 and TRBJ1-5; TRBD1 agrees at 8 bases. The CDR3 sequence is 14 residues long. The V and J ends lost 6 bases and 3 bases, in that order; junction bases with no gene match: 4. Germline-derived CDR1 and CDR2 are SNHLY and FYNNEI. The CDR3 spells CASRADRANQPQHF. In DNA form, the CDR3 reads TGTGCCAGCAGAGCGGACAGGGCCAATCAGCCCCAGCATTTT.

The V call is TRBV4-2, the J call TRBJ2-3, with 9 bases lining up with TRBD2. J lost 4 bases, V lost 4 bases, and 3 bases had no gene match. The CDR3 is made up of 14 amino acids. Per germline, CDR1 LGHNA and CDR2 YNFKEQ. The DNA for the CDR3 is TGTGCCAGCAGCCCGGGACTAGCACCAGATACGCAGTATTTT. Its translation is CASSPGLAPDTQYF.

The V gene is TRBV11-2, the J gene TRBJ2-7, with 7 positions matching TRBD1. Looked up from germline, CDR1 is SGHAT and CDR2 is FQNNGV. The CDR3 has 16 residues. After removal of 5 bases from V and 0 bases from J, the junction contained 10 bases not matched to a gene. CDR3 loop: CASSPIKGASSYEQYF. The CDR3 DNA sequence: TGTGCCAGCAGCCCCATTAAGGGGGCGAGCTCCTACGAGCAGTACTTC.